Listed below are T cell receptor beta chains from one sample, sequenced in a study of T cell responses to AZD1222 COVID-19 vaccine. Generated by immunoSEQ multiplex PCR, the TCRdb table keeps only in-frame clones and is missing some. The sample contains 150,000 to 170,000 clones, approximately 87% of which appear only once. Sequences were derived from peripheral blood, sampled on day 0 of MenACWY control vaccination. The receptors here all came from an adult in good health. CDR3s include the opening cysteine and the closing phenylalanine or tryptophan. The order of the fields is D gene, clone size, V gene, J gene, CDR3 DNA, CDR3 protein. D genes are given only for firm matches. Expanded clones get a size class; other rows say once, few or many, or leave the size out.

D: -; size: -; V: TRBV10-3; J: TRBJ1-5; DNA: TGTGCCATTTCGGGGTATAGCAATCAGCCCCAGCATTTT; CDR3: CAISGYSNQPQHF
D: -; size: -; V: TRBV3-1/TRBV3-2; J: TRBJ1-5; DNA: TGTGCCAGCAGCCAAAGGGGGATGAGCAATCAGCCCCAGCATTTT; CDR3: CASSQRGMSNQPQHF
D: TRBD2; size: -; V: TRBV15; J: TRBJ2-7; DNA: TGTGCCACCAGCAGCCGAACTAGCGGCCAAATTGGGGGTGAGCAGTACTTC; CDR3: CATSSRTSGQIGGEQYF
D: TRBD2; size: -; V: TRBV4-2; J: TRBJ2-2; DNA: TGTGCCAGCAGCGAGAGGCAGGGATCAGCGGGAGGGACGAACACCGGGGAGCTGTTTTTT; CDR3: CASSERQGSAGGTNTGELFF
D: -; size: -; V: TRBV29-1; J: TRBJ1-5; DNA: TGCAGCGTTTCACAGAGAAATCAGCCCCAGCATTTT; CDR3: CSVSQRNQPQHF
D: -; size: once; V: TRBV30; J: TRBJ2-3; DNA: TGTGCCTGGGACGTCAGGGCAGACACAGATACGCAGTATTTT; CDR3: CAWDVRADTDTQYF
D: TRBD2; size: -; V: TRBV5-6; J: TRBJ2-7; DNA: TGTGCCAGCAGCTTGGTGGGGGGGAGGTACGAGCAGTACTTC; CDR3: CASSLVGGRYEQYF
D: -; size: -; V: TRBV6-6; J: TRBJ1-3; DNA: TGTGCCAGCGGGCCCCGAACAAGCTCTGGAAACACCATATATTTT; CDR3: CASGPRTSSGNTIYF
D: TRBD1; size: -; V: TRBV13; J: TRBJ1-1; DNA: TGTGCCAGCAGCTTAACGGGTTGGGGACAGGGTGTTCCTGAAGCTTTCTTT; CDR3: CASSLTGWGQGVPEAFF
D: -; size: -; V: TRBV4-1; J: TRBJ1-1; DNA: TGCGCCAGCAGCGAAGGGTCAGGCTCACGATTAACGGGGGCTTTCTTT; CDR3: CASSEGSGSRLTGAFF
D: -; size: few; V: TRBV5-1; J: TRBJ2-3; DNA: TGCGCCAGCAGCGTGGGACCTTTACCAGGGGATACGCAGTATTTT; CDR3: CASSVGPLPGDTQYF
D: -; size: -; V: TRBV19; J: TRBJ2-3; DNA: TGTGCCAGTAGTAGGGGACACCCAGATACGCAGTATTTT; CDR3: CASSRGHPDTQYF
D: -; size: -; V: TRBV9; J: TRBJ1-1; DNA: TGTGCCAGCAGCGTAGGGCGGGACACCGGGCCCACTGAAGCTTTCTTT; CDR3: CASSVGRDTGPTEAFF
D: TRBD1; size: -; V: TRBV7-9; J: TRBJ2-7; DNA: TGTGCCAGCAGCTCCCCGGGACAGGGCCCCCCGGGGCAGTACTTC; CDR3: CASSSPGQGPPGQYF
D: -; size: -; V: TRBV9; J: TRBJ2-7; DNA: TGTGCCAGCAGCGTAGGAATCGGCCGTAGTGGCGAGCAGTACTTC; CDR3: CASSVGIGRSGEQYF
D: -; size: -; V: TRBV3-1/TRBV3-2; J: TRBJ1-1; DNA: TGTGCCAGCAGCCAAGAAGGGGCTCGTGAAGCTTTCTTT; CDR3: CASSQEGAREAFF
D: -; size: -; V: TRBV6-2/TRBV6-3; J: TRBJ2-2; DNA: TGTGCCAGCAGTTACCGCCCTTCTGACAAGAACACCGGGGAGCTGTTTTTT; CDR3: CASSYRPSDKNTGELFF
D: -; size: -; V: TRBV5-1; J: TRBJ1-3; DNA: TGCGCCAGCAGCTTGGGGACGGGTTGGGGAAACACCATATATTTT; CDR3: CASSLGTGWGNTIYF
D: -; size: -; V: TRBV11-2; J: TRBJ2-2; DNA: TGTGCCAGCAGCTTATTTAGACCCACCGGGGAGCTGTTTTTT; CDR3: CASSLFRPTGELFF
D: -; size: -; V: TRBV7-9; J: TRBJ2-1; DNA: TGTGCCACCCGCCCGTCGGAGGGCAGTTACAATGAGCAGTTCTTC; CDR3: CATRPSEGSYNEQFF
D: -; size: -; V: TRBV20-1; J: TRBJ2-5; DNA: TGCAGTGCTAGCGGGGGAGAGACCCAGTACTTC; CDR3: CSASGGETQYF
D: TRBD1; size: -; V: TRBV11-3; J: TRBJ1-2; DNA: TGTGCCAGCAGCTCCGGACAGGGCTCGGGCTACACCTTC; CDR3: CASSSGQGSGYTF
D: TRBD2; size: -; V: TRBV6-5; J: TRBJ2-5; DNA: TGTGCCAGCAGCAAGACTAGCGGGGGAGGAGAGACCCAGTACTTC; CDR3: CASSKTSGGGETQYF
D: -; size: -; V: TRBV19; J: TRBJ1-2; DNA: TGTGCCAGTAGTATTGACAGGAACTATGGCTACACCTTC; CDR3: CASSIDRNYGYTF
D: TRBD1; size: -; V: TRBV27; J: TRBJ1-2; DNA: TGTGCCAGCAGTTCGGGGACAGGGGGCGCGAGCTATGGCTACACCTTC; CDR3: CASSSGTGGASYGYTF
D: TRBD2; size: -; V: TRBV19; J: TRBJ2-7; DNA: TGTGCCAGTAGTATCGTTATAGCGGGCATGAACGAGCAGTACTTC; CDR3: CASSIVIAGMNEQYF
D: -; size: few; V: TRBV18; J: TRBJ1-5; DNA: TGTGCCAGCTCCCCCGACCCGGAGGGCAATCAGCCCCAGCATTTT; CDR3: CASSPDPEGNQPQHF
D: -; size: -; V: TRBV6-5; J: TRBJ1-2; DNA: TGTGCCAGCAGTACAGGGTATGGCTACACCTTC; CDR3: CASSTGYGYTF
D: TRBD1; size: -; V: TRBV27; J: TRBJ1-2; DNA: TGTGCCAGCAGTTTATTCTGGACAGGGGATAACTATGGCTACACCTTC; CDR3: CASSLFWTGDNYGYTF
D: -; size: -; V: TRBV12-2; J: TRBJ2-5; DNA: TGTGCAAGTCGCTTCGGGTGGGAACCGTACCAAGAGACCCAGTACTTC; CDR3: CASRFGWEPYQETQYF
D: TRBD1; size: -; V: TRBV19; J: TRBJ1-1; DNA: TGTGCCAGTAGTATAGCTCACAGGGGCAACACTGAAGCTTTCTTT; CDR3: CASSIAHRGNTEAFF
D: TRBD2; size: once; V: TRBV29-1; J: TRBJ2-7; DNA: TGCAGCGTTGGGGGACTAGTCGGTACCTACGAGCAGTACTTC; CDR3: CSVGGLVGTYEQYF
D: TRBD1; size: once; V: TRBV5-1; J: TRBJ1-2; DNA: TGCGCCAGCGGACAGGGGGAGATGTTATATGGCTACACCTTC; CDR3: CASGQGEMLYGYTF
D: -; size: -; V: TRBV24-1; J: TRBJ1-4; DNA: TGTGCCACCAGTGTGGGAGGGGATGAAAAACTGTTTTTT; CDR3: CATSVGGDEKLFF
D: -; size: -; V: TRBV27; J: TRBJ2-2; DNA: TGTGCCAGCAGTGGGGGGCGGGCTGACACCGGGGAGCTGTTTTTT; CDR3: CASSGGRADTGELFF
D: -; size: -; V: TRBV15; J: TRBJ1-3; DNA: TGTGCCACCAGCAGAGATACGGGGGACACCATATATTTT; CDR3: CATSRDTGDTIYF
D: TRBD1; size: -; V: TRBV7-9; J: TRBJ2-1; DNA: TGTGCCGGCGGGGACAGGGACAACAATGAGCAGTTCTTC; CDR3: CAGGDRDNNEQFF